The 25 T cell receptor beta chains presented below share a single source sample, sequenced in a study of blood T cell repertoires in COVID-19. Here immunoSEQ multiplex PCR was the method, and the copy in TCRdb shows in-frame clones only, minus some. Of fewer than 85,000 clones listed, 70% to 75% were seen once; the top ten hold roughly 36%. Sequenced input: peripheral blood. These receptors were obtained from a woman between 70 and 85 years old with acute or convalescent COVID-19.

This clone came up a few times. The chain carries TRBV10-1 and TRBJ1-4; D not resolved. The V gene lost 7 bases and the J gene lost 0 bases, with 9 bases spanning the gap. Germline V gives CDR1 WNHNN, CDR2 SYGVQD (reference sequence). There are 14 residues in the CDR3. The CDR3: CASKRPTTNEKLFF. CDR3 nucleotides: TGCGCCAGCAAGCGTCCGACAACTAATGAAAAACTGTTTTTT.

This rearrangement joins TRBV2 to TRBJ1-4; tentatively, D is TRBD1 (6 bases). The CDR3 has 15 residues. Germline V gives CDR1 SNHLY, CDR2 FYNNEI. V was pared by 7 bases and J by 6 bases, with 18 bases between. In DNA, the CDR3 is TGTGCCAGCACCCCCTGGGGGGGCAAGGATGAAAAACTGTTTTTT. Protein: CASTPWGGKDEKLFF.

J is TRBJ2-7 and V is TRBV24-1; TRBD2 agrees at 7 bases. Germline CDR1 is KGHDR and CDR2 is SFDVKD. There are 13 residues in the CDR3. V was clipped by 4 bases and J by 6 bases; unmatched bases: 5. The CDR3 is CATSEKTSREQYF. In nucleotides, the CDR3 is TGTGCCACCAGTGAAAAGACTAGCCGCGAGCAGTACTTC.

This clone has just a few counts. The chain is built from TRBV6-4 and TRBJ1-2; TRBD1 agrees at 8 bases. Germline V CDR1 and CDR2: MRHNA, SNTAGT. This CDR3 has 14 residues. Germline trimming cut 6 bases from V and 2 bases from J; bases unmatched to any gene: 5. The DNA of the CDR3 is TGTGCCAGCAGCACAGGGGGTGGCAACTATGGCTACACCTTC. Translation: CASSTGGGNYGYTF.

The rearrangement links TRBV28 to TRBJ2-5; 8 positions match TRBD1. The germline V gene encodes CDR1 MDHEN and CDR2 SYDVKM. Trimming at V came to 1 base and at J to 1 base, leaving 5 bases not matched to a gene. The CDR3 is 16 residues long. In DNA, the CDR3 is TGTGCCAGCAGTTTATACAGGGGGACGTTCCAAGAGACCCAGTACTTC. It specifies CASSLYRGTFQETQYF.

This chain joins TRBV2 and TRBJ2-5; D may be TRBD1 (5 bases). This CDR3 is built from 13 residues. In germline, CDR1 is SNHLY, CDR2 FYNNEI. Trimming took off 7 bases at V and 1 base at J, with 10 bases between the two ends. The CDR3 is CASNKGRQETQYF. The CDR3 DNA sequence: TGTGCCAGCAATAAGGGGCGCCAAGAGACCCAGTACTTC.

This clone was counted only a few times. The chain combines TRBV19 with TRBJ1-5; possibly TRBD1 for D (6 bases). The V end lost 8 bases, the J end lost 0 bases, and 11 bases lay between the germline ends. This CDR3 has 14 amino acids. The germline CDR1 and CDR2 sequences are LNHDA and SQIVND (reference sequence). CDR3 in amino acids: CASQTTGSNQPQHF. The CDR3 DNA reads as TGTGCCAGTCAAACGACAGGTAGCAATCAGCCCCAGCATTTT.

The gene calls are TRBV5-1 and TRBJ1-2; D is uncertain. CDR1 and CDR2 (germline): SGHRS, YFSETQ. V was cut by 4 bases and J by 6 bases, with 10 bases left in between. The CDR3 sequence is 12 residues long. CDR3 nucleotides: TGCGCCAGCAGCCCCGAGGCCAATGGCTACACCTTC. Translating gives CASSPEANGYTF.

This clone was found once. Mismatch with germline at one junction end may stem from a read error. The chain is built from TRBV6-5 and TRBJ2-1, with 8 bases that match TRBD2. The CDR3 is made up of 16 amino acids. Germline V lookup: CDR1 MNHEY, CDR2 SVGAGI. The CDR3 here is CASSYGGTSSFNEQFF. The CDR3 DNA is TGTGCCAGCAGCTACGGGGGGACTAGTTCCTTCAATGAGCAGTTCTTC.

The gene calls are TRBV7-2 and TRBJ2-3; 8 bases fit TRBD2. J was trimmed by 6 bases and V by 1 base; bases with no gene match: 15. The CDR3 contains 18 residues. CDR1 is SGHTA and CDR2 is FQGNSA in the germline V gene. CDR3 protein: CASSLDFGTGGRRDTQYF. In nucleotides, the CDR3 is TGTGCCAGCAGCTTAGATTTCGGAACGGGGGGGCGACGCGATACGCAGTATTTT.

DNA for the CDR3: TGTGCCAGCAGCTACGGACAGGGGGCTGTCTATGGCTACACCTTC. This codes for CASSYGQGAVYGYTF. This chain joins TRBV7-2 and TRBJ1-2; 11 nucleotides align to TRBD1. CDR3 length: 15 residues. J lost 4 bases, V lost 4 bases, and 5 bases had no gene match. Germline V lookup: CDR1 SGHTA, CDR2 FQGNSA.

The V call is TRBV4-1, the J call TRBJ2-7; 9 nucleotides agree with TRBD1. With V trimmed by 1 base and J by 1 base, 5 bases remained unmatched. CDR1 is MGHRA and CDR2 is YSYEKL in the germline V gene. The CDR3 contains 16 residues. DNA for the CDR3: TGCGCCAGCAGCCAAGGCCGTGACAGGGGGTCCTACGAGCAGTACTTC. Translating it yields CASSQGRDRGSYEQYF.

The V gene is TRBV2, the J gene TRBJ2-6; 11 bases match TRBD1. The CDR3 totals 19 residues. J was trimmed by 1 base and V by 6 bases; bases with no gene match: 11. Germline V CDR1 and CDR2: SNHLY, FYNNEI. The CDR3 DNA reads as TGTGCCAGCAGACCTAGTCGGACAGGGGGCGCATCTGGGGCCAACGTCCTGACTTTC. It yields the protein CASRPSRTGGASGANVLTF.

The chain is built from TRBV3-1 (or the pseudogene TRBV3-2) and TRBJ1-6, with 10 bases that match TRBD1. Germline V gene data show CDR1 as LGHDT and CDR2 as YNNKEL (reference sequence). Trimming at V came to 4 bases and at J to 6 bases, leaving 3 bases not matched to a gene. The CDR3 has 15 amino acids. CDR3 protein: CASSLRTGGNSPLHF. CDR3 nucleotides: TGTGCCAGCAGCCTCAGGACAGGGGGTAATTCACCCCTCCACTTT.

This clone is a singleton in its sample. This chain joins TRBV11-1 and TRBJ1-4; no definite D call. The CDR3 spans 14 residues. Trimming shortened V by 5 bases and J by 2 bases, and 9 bases separated the two germline ends. The germline CDR1 and CDR2 sequences are SGHAT and FQDESV (reference sequence). CDR3 region: CASSRGGTNEKLFF. The DNA of the CDR3 is TGTGCCAGCAGCCGCGGAGGGACTAATGAAAAACTGTTTTTT.

V gene TRBV29-1 combines with J gene TRBJ1-3; D is undetermined. The germline CDR1 and CDR2 sequences are SQVTM and ANQGSEA. This CDR3 region has 14 residues. With 7 bases removed from V and 4 bases from J, the gap between germline ends came to 17 bases. In DNA form, the CDR3 reads TGCAGCGCCCTAGGAGGCACGGGAGGAAACACCATATATTTT. This translates into CSALGGTGGNTIYF.

V is TRBV28 and J is TRBJ1-3, with no clear D. The germline CDR1 and CDR2 sequences are MDHEN and SYDVKM. This CDR3 has 15 amino acids. Trimming shortened V by 2 bases and J by 0 bases, and 8 bases separated the two germline ends. CDR3 coding DNA: TGTGCCAGCAGTTTAGGCAGGCTCTCTGGAAACACCATATATTTT. This encodes CASSLGRLSGNTIYF.

The chain uses TRBV2 and TRBJ2-2; TRBD2 might be the D (6 bases). There are 13 residues in the CDR3. V was pared by 6 bases and J by 7 bases, with 12 bases between. Germline V lookup: CDR1 SNHLY, CDR2 FYNNEI. The CDR3 region is CASSPRLDGELFF. The CDR3 bases are TGTGCCAGCAGCCCTAGACTAGACGGGGAGCTGTTTTTT.

V and J are TRBV19 and TRBJ2-2, with 12 bases aligning to TRBD2. The CDR3 length is 17 residues. Germline loops: CDR1 LNHDA, CDR2 SQIVND (reference sequence). V lost 1 base, J lost 3 bases, and 3 bases stayed unmatched. The CDR3 reads CASSIGLAGVHTGELFF. CDR3 sequence (DNA): TGTGCCAGTAGTATAGGACTAGCGGGGGTCCACACCGGGGAGCTGTTTTTT.

The CDR3 DNA reads TGCGCCAGCAGCCAAGAGCGGGGAGGGGACGAGCAGTACTTC. It yields the protein CASSQERGGDEQYF. This chain uses TRBV4-1 with TRBJ2-7; 7 bases align to TRBD2. The CDR3 extends over 14 amino acids. Germline V gene sequence: CDR1 MGHRA, CDR2 YSYEKL. J gave up 5 bases and V 0 bases, and 4 bases lay outside the gene matches.

This chain uses TRBV7-9 with TRBJ1-1; 10 bases line up with TRBD1. This CDR3 spans 14 amino acids. The trim removed 3 bases at V and 3 bases at J, leaving 1 base unmatched. Germline CDR1 reads SEHNR; CDR2 reads FQNEAQ (reference sequence). The CDR3 DNA sequence: TGTGCCAGCAGCTTTGGACAGGGGGACACTGAAGCTTTCTTT. Protein product: CASSFGQGDTEAFF.

The genes are TRBV18 and TRBJ1-2, with D possibly being TRBD1 (5 bases). The CDR3 runs 13 residues. Germline lookup yields CDR1 KGHSH and CDR2 LQKENI. V gave up 3 bases and J gave up 4 bases, with 9 bases separating them. The CDR3 DNA sequence: TGTGCCAGCTCACCTGACGACAGCTATGGCTACACCTTC. This codes for CASSPDDSYGYTF.

V gene TRBV5-1 combines with J gene TRBJ2-1, with a tentative D call TRBD2 (6 bases). This CDR3 comprises 13 residues. Germline values: CDR1 SGHRS, CDR2 YFSETQ. V shed 6 bases and J shed 6 bases, with 13 bases lying between them. CDR3 in DNA: TGCGCCAGCACCCCCCCGACTAGCAATGAGCAGTTCTTC. Translating it yields CASTPPTSNEQFF.

The chain joins TRBV29-1 to TRBJ1-1; TRBD1 aligns across 8 bases. This CDR3 comprises 13 residues. Germline values: CDR1 SQVTM, CDR2 ANQGSEA. V lost 5 bases to trimming and J lost 1 base; unmatched junction nucleotides: 3. CDR3 sequence (DNA): TGCAGCGTTATCGGGACAGGGAACACTGAAGCTTTCTTT. Translated: CSVIGTGNTEAFF. Combining the CDR3 with reference TRBV29-1 and TRBJ1-1 gives the whole variable domain SAVISQKPSRDICQRGTSLTIQCQVDSQVTMMFWYRQQPGQSLTLIATANQGSEATYESGFVIDKFPISRPNLTFSTLTVSNMSPEDSSIYLCSVIGTGNTEAFFGQGTRLTVV.

V and J are TRBV6-1 and TRBJ1-2, with TRBD1 matching 8 bases. The CDR3 has 17 residues. J was trimmed by 1 base and V by 2 bases; bases with no gene match: 9. Per germline, CDR1 MNHNS and CDR2 SASEGT. CDR3 DNA sequence: TGTGCCAGCAGTGAAAGTTTCGGGACAGGACTTAACTATGGCTACACCTTC. Residues: CASSESFGTGLNYGYTF.